The 10 T cell receptor beta chains below come from one sample, sequenced in a study of spatial heterogeneity in lung cancer. Noted time point: sample taken at primary tumor resection. Material for sequencing was whole RNA from tumor, nontumor lung or frozen PBMC, left unsorted. Each CDR3 protein gets one entry after TCRdb re-called the 5' RACE reads with MiXCR. The sample consists of a few thousand distinct CDR3 sequences, 15% to 20% of them appearing once. Specimen: PBMCs, collected at surgery. These receptor sequences come from a male donor with early-stage non-small cell lung cancer.

This clonotype was found many times. The chain carries TRBV7-9 and TRBJ1-2, with 7 bases identical to TRBD1. V gave up 3 bases and J gave up 1 base; unmatched junction bases: 2. Germline lookup yields CDR1 SEHNR and CDR2 FQNEAQ (reference sequence). The CDR3 is 14 amino acids. CDR3 nucleotides: TGTGCCAGCAGCTTGGCAGGGGGTAACTATGGCTACACCTTC. Translation: CASSLAGGNYGYTF.

This clonotype was counted a single time. This may be a read error: a much more frequent sequence differs by one nucleotide. V usage is TRBV10-3 and J usage is TRBJ2-7, with D perhaps given as TRBD1 or TRBD2 (5 bases each). The CDR3 consists of 13 residues. Germline lookup yields CDR1 ENHRY and CDR2 SYGVKD. This CDR3 reads CATRDQGPYEQNF. CDR3 DNA: TGTGCCACACGGGACCAGGGCCCCTACGAGCAGAACTTC.

Relative to its sample, this clonotype is medium-sized (0.01 to 0.1%). The J gene is TRBJ1-6, the V gene TRBV2, with 8 positions matching TRBD1. CDR1 and CDR2 from the germline V gene are SNHLY and FYNNEI. The CDR3 consists of 14 residues. The V and J ends lost 7 bases and 9 bases, in that order; junction bases with no gene match: 8. CDR3 in DNA: TGTGCCAGCATTCCGGGACAGGATGGTTCACCCCTCCACTTT. It yields the protein CASIPGQDGSPLHF.

This clonotype is medium-sized by share. This chain uses TRBV18 with TRBJ2-7; no clear D. V was pared by 3 bases and J by 6 bases, with 12 bases between. Per germline, CDR1 KGHSH and CDR2 LQKENI. The CDR3 runs 13 residues. For the CDR3, the DNA is TGTGCCAGCTCACCGCCCCTTCTCCCCGAGCAGTACTTC. Translating it yields CASSPPLLPEQYF.

Relative to its sample, this clonotype is medium-sized. V gene TRBV7-6 combines with J gene TRBJ1-1; D gene uncertain. Germline V gene data show CDR1 as SGHVS and CDR2 as FNYEAQ. The CDR3 runs 13 residues. The V end lost 1 base, the J end lost 5 bases, and 8 bases lay between the germline ends. CDR3 residues: CASSLGSITEAFF. The DNA of the CDR3 is TGTGCCAGCAGCTTAGGCAGTATTACTGAAGCTTTCTTT. Using reference TRBV7-6 and TRBJ1-1 for the parts outside the CDR3, the full variable domain is GAGVSQSPRYKVTKRGQDVALRCDPISGHVSLYWYRQALGQGPEFLTYFNYEAQQDKSGLPNDRFSAERPEGSISTLTIQRTEQRDSAMYRCASSLGSITEAFFGQGTRLTVV.

This clonotype has just a few counts. This rearrangement joins TRBV7-2 to TRBJ2-5; D is unresolved. The CDR3 length is 13 residues. The germline CDR1 and CDR2 sequences are SGHTA and FQGNSA. Trimming pared 4 bases from V and 0 bases from J, leaving 6 bases between. As DNA, the CDR3 is TGTGCCAGCAGCTGGAACTACCAAGAGACCCAGTACTTC. It encodes CASSWNYQETQYF.

This clonotype qualifies as medium-sized. V gene TRBV18 combines with J gene TRBJ2-1; 10 bases are shared with TRBD1. The CDR3 length is 16 residues. The junction had 5 bases not matched to a gene; V was cut back by 4 bases and J by 2 bases. Germline lookup yields CDR1 KGHSH and CDR2 LQKENI. CDR3 amino acids: CASSRTGTGAYNEQFF. The CDR3 DNA reads TGTGCCAGCTCACGAACCGGGACAGGGGCCTACAATGAGCAGTTCTTC. Filled out from reference TRBV18 and TRBJ2-1, the complete variable domain reads NAGVMQNPRHLVRRRGQEARLRCSPMKGHSHVYWYRQLPEEGLKFMVYLQKENIIDESGMPKERFSAEFPKEGPSILRIQQVVRGDSAAYFCASSRTGTGAYNEQFFGPGTRLTVL.

By its share, this clonotype is medium-sized. The chain links TRBV6-5 to TRBJ1-6, with TRBD1 identical over 8 bases. This CDR3 contains 14 residues. The J segment lost 8 bases and the V segment lost 4 bases, leaving 4 bases of the junction unmatched. The germline V gene encodes CDR1 MNHEY and CDR2 SVGAGI. The DNA for the CDR3 is TGTGCCAGCAGTTCTGGACAGGGATATTCACCCCTCCACTTT. This encodes CASSSGQGYSPLHF.

This clonotype is classed as medium-sized. The genes are TRBV7-9 and TRBJ1-2; 7 bases align to TRBD1. The CDR3 runs to 16 residues. The ends lost 5 bases at V and 7 bases at J; junction bases unmatched: 16. CDR1 is SEHNR, CDR2 FQNEAQ, per germline (reference sequence). CDR3 region: CASSHSKKQGFSGYTF. CDR3 nucleotide sequence: TGTGCCAGCAGCCATTCGAAAAAACAGGGGTTCTCTGGCTACACCTTC. The full variable domain, in which reference TRBV7-9 and TRBJ1-2 provide the parts outside the CDR3, is DTGVSQNPRHKITKRGQNVTFRCDPISEHNRLYWYRQTLGQGPEFLTYFQNEAQLEKSRLLSDRFSAERPKGSFSTLEIQRTEQGDSAMYLCASSHSKKQGFSGYTFGSGTRLTVV.

By sample share, this clonotype is medium-sized (0.01 to 0.1%). This CDR3 reads CASSQGDPRRVLYNEQFF. Written as DNA, the CDR3 is TGTGCCAGCAGCCAGGGGGATCCACGTCGAGTTCTATACAATGAGCAGTTCTTC. The chain couples TRBV5-6 to TRBJ2-1; 7 positions match TRBD1. CDR1 and CDR2 (germline): SGHDT, YYEEEE. CDR3 length: 18 amino acids. J was trimmed by 4 bases and V by 4 bases; bases with no gene match: 17.